What follows are 6 T cell receptor beta chains derived from one specimen sequenced in a study of OX40 agonist ivuxolimab in advanced cancers. The method was immunoSEQ multiplex PCR; TCRdb's version includes in-frame clones alone and lacks a portion of them. The repertoire holds tens of thousands of clones, around four fifths seen once, with approximately 10% in the top ten. This material consisted of CD4+ or CD8+ T cells sorted from blood, taken in a trial of the OX40 agonist ivuxolimab. These receptors all come from an adult with an advanced solid tumor such as melanoma, head and neck, liver or kidney cancer.

This clone was seen once. The genes are TRBV7-8 and TRBJ1-2; D gene uncertain. V shed 1 base and J shed 4 bases, with 7 bases lying between them. This CDR3 is 13 amino acids long. Germline-derived CDR1 and CDR2 are SGHVS and FQNEAQ. In DNA, the CDR3 is TGTGCCAGCAGCTTAGGACGGTCCTATGGCTACACCTTC. Its translation: CASSLGRSYGYTF.

Details on this clone: Germline and junction disagree at one end, which may indicate a read error. V usage is TRBV12-5 and J usage is TRBJ2-1; D perhaps matches TRBD2 (6 bases). This CDR3 spans 13 amino acids. Looked up from germline, CDR1 is LGHNT and CDR2 is FRNRAP. DNA for the CDR3: TGTGCTAGTGGTTATATGGGACTGTTTCGGATAATCTTC. It yields the protein CASGYMGLFRIIF. The full variable domain, with the rest looked up from reference TRBV12-5 and TRBJ2-1, is DARVTQTPRHKVTEMGQEVTMRCQPILGHNTVFWYRQTMMQGLELLAYFRNRAPLDDSGMPKDRFSAEMPDATLATLKIQPSEPRDSAVYFCASGYMGLFRIIFGPGTRLTVL.

The chain uses TRBV30 and TRBJ1-2; 9 bases are shared with TRBD1. This CDR3 has 15 residues. Per germline, CDR1 GTSNPN and CDR2 SVGIG (reference sequence). The trim removed 0 bases at V and 9 bases at J, leaving 11 bases unmatched. The CDR3 DNA follows: TGTGCCTGGAGTGTACTGGGACAGGGATCGGTCAGCTACACCTTC. It yields the protein CAWSVLGQGSVSYTF.

V is TRBV10-3 and J is TRBJ2-2; TRBD1 is a possible D gene (6 bases). Trimming removed 0 bases from V and 6 bases from J, with 14 bases in between. This CDR3 is 16 amino acids long. Germline assignment: CDR1 ENHRY and CDR2 SYGVKD. In nucleotides, the CDR3 is TGTGCCATCAGTGAGTCGAAAGACAGGAAGTCCGGGGAGCTGTTTTTT. Translation gives CAISESKDRKSGELFF.

The chain carries TRBV30 and TRBJ1-5, with TRBD1 as a possible D gene (6 bases). V shed 1 base and J shed 3 bases, with 10 bases lying between them. CDR1 is GTSNPN, CDR2 SVGIG, per germline (reference sequence). The CDR3 covers 14 residues. The CDR3 spells CAWSAGTINQPQHF. Here the CDR3 DNA reads TGTGCCTGGAGTGCCGGGACAATCAATCAGCCCCAGCATTTT. The full variable domain, its missing parts supplied by reference TRBV30 and TRBJ1-5, is SQTIHQWPATLVQPVGSPLSLECTVEGTSNPNLYWYRQAAGRGLQLLFYSVGIGQISSEVPQNLSASRPQDRQFILSSKKLLLSDSGFYLCAWSAGTINQPQHFGDGTRLSIL.

The rearrangement joins TRBV6-1 to TRBJ2-3, with 8 bases lining up with TRBD2. Trimming removed 6 bases from V and 6 bases from J; junction bases left unmatched: 2. The CDR3 is 12 amino acids. The germline V gene encodes CDR1 MNHNS and CDR2 SASEGT. DNA of the CDR3: TGTGCCAGCAGCCGACTAGCGGATACGCAGTATTTT. Its protein is CASSRLADTQYF.